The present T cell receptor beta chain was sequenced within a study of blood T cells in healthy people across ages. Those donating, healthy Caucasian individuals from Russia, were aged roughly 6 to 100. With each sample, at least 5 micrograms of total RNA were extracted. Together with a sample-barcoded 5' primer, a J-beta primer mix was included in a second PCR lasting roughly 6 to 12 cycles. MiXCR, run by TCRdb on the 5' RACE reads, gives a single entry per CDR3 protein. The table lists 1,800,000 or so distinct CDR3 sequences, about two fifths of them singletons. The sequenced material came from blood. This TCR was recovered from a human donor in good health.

CDR3 protein: CASTPHRGEKLFF. Written as DNA, the CDR3 is TGTGCCAGCACCCCCCATAGGGGGGAAAAACTGTTTTTT. The chain links TRBV12-3 or TRBV12-4 to TRBJ1-4; D is possibly TRBD1 (6 bases). CDR3 length: 13 residues. V dropped 7 bases and J dropped 8 bases, with 14 bases sitting between them.